The source of this T cell receptor beta chain is a study of read filtering for tumor transcriptome and immune sequencing. Molecular barcoded adaptors covering alpha/delta and beta/gamma chains were used on approximately 400 ng RNA. TCRdb processed the reads anew with MiXCR; each CDR3 protein has one entry. Among approximately 140,000 distinct CDR3 sequences, roughly 13% were seen once, and the ten largest hold 7.5% to 10%. Trimming took 0 bases from V and 2 from J, leaving 11 bases between them. The CDR3 totals 14 residues. Germline V gives CDR1 DFQATT, CDR2 SNEGSKA (reference sequence). In this sample, this clonotype turned up many times.

The genes are TRBV20-1 and TRBJ2-7; TRBD1 is a possible D gene (6 bases). The TCR sequence derives from a donor aged 40 or over with multiple myeloma. The sequencing sample was made of a population of CD138-negative cells sorted from bone marrow. The chain's CDR3 is CSARDGQGTYEQYF. CDR3 nucleotides: TGCAGTGCTAGAGATGGGCAGGGGACCTACGAGCAGTACTTC.